One T cell receptor (beta chain) is described in this entry. It was patients with CD8+CD57+ cell expansion by flow cytometry who were chosen for sequencing. This entry is derived from a study of CD8+CD57+ T cells in acquired aplastic anemia. Study details: The average for DNA from sorted CD4+ and CD8+ cells was around 3.5 ug.

After removal of 1 base from V and 8 bases from J, the junction contained 14 bases not matched to a gene. Per the germline V gene, CDR1 is DFQATT and CDR2 is SNEGSKA (reference sequence). This CDR3 has 16 residues. Researchers used genomic DNA as the template to profile TCR beta VDJ and CDR3. TCRdb re-derived calls from the reads in MiXCR, one entry per CDR3 protein. The sample has 150,000 to 180,000 distinct CDR3 sequences, 52% seen once. Sample: sorted CD4+, CD8+, or CD8+CD57+ T cells (not recorded which) from PBMCs. The clonotype comes from a human donor with aplastic anemia. The rearrangement uses TRBV20-1 and TRBJ2-1; 7 positions match TRBD2. For the CDR3, the DNA is TGCAGTGCTAGAGTAACAGCCGTCAGTGGGGGGGATGAGCAGTTCTTC. This gives the protein CSARVTAVSGGDEQFF.